This TCR beta chain was sequenced in a study of shared clonotypes between healthy human individuals. General study findings and limits: Among donors, sharing of clonotypes was expected to be affected by sequencing depth.

Recent acute infections and vaccinations were absent in the healthy HIV-negative adult donors. Unsorted samples used some 90 million PBMCs for genomic DNA. Genomic DNA of every subset was divided equally among multiple immunoSEQ plates. Libraries were prepared by immunoSEQ multiplex PCR; TCRdb keeps only in-frame clonotypes and omits some of them. The sample consists of 450,000 to 500,000 clones, approximately 81% of them appearing once. The CDR3 runs to 12 residues. Unmatched junction bases numbered 7, after V lost 8 bases and J lost 8 bases. Germline loops: CDR1 SQVTM, CDR2 ANQGSEA. In regard to this clone: Its antigen is as yet unknown.

This TCR came from a woman between 35 and 50 years old in good health. Some clones in this sample may be carry-over from other donors' samples. The sample comprised PBMCs. V gene TRBV29-1 combines with J gene TRBJ2-1; 9 bases match TRBD1. The CDR3 sequence: CSPGQGGDEQFF. CDR3 coding DNA: TGCAGCCCGGGACAGGGAGGCGATGAGCAGTTCTTC.